Below are 3 T cell receptor beta chains sequenced from a single sample in a study of human T cells and chemical hapten exposure. Time point denoted: patch test 3, about 24 weeks after DPC sensitization. Treatment defined: therapeutic diphenylcyclopropenone sensitization with weekly scalp DPC. One entry per CDR3 protein, called by TCRdb with MiXCR from the RACE reads. This table has about 190,000 distinct CDR3 sequences, about 25% appearing once. The sequencing used whole blood, collected in connection with sensitization to the hapten diphenylcyclopropenone (DPC). The receptor set was obtained from a middle-aged woman with alopecia areata. Some clones in this sample may be carry-over from other donors' samples.

The V call is TRBV10-3, the J call TRBJ1-2, with a tentative D call TRBD1 (6 bases). Germline lookup yields CDR1 ENHRY and CDR2 SYGVKD. Trimming left V 10 bases short and J 0 bases short, with 9 bases between. CDR3 length: 12 residues. The CDR3 DNA is TGTGCCACCGGGACATCTAACTATGGCTACACCTTC. It is translated as CATGTSNYGYTF.

The CDR3 DNA reads TGTGCCAGCAGCCCGAGGACTAGCCGAAAGGATGAGCAGTTCTTC. It yields the protein CASSPRTSRKDEQFF. The chain has TRBV7-2 and TRBJ2-1; 8 positions agree with TRBD2. CDR3 length: 15 residues. Germline CDR1 and CDR2: SGHTA and FQGNSA. V gave up 5 bases and J gave up 8 bases; unmatched junction bases: 11.

The chain recombines TRBV20-1 with TRBJ2-3; TRBD2 matches 9 bases. CDR1 and CDR2 (germline): DFQATT, SNEGSKA (reference sequence). V was pared by 6 bases and J by 0 bases, with 1 base of the junction left unmatched. The CDR3 covers 13 residues. Here the CDR3 reads CSATSGSTDTQYF. CDR3 in DNA: TGCAGTGCCACTAGCGGGAGCACAGATACGCAGTATTTT.